Following are 30 T cell receptor beta chains from one sample sequenced in a study of OX40 agonist ivuxolimab in advanced cancers. Data came from immunoSEQ multiplex PCR; TCRdb stores just in-frame clones and leaves some out. The sample contains around 69,000 clones, roughly 88% of which appear only once. Sequencing used CD4+ or CD8+ T cells sorted from blood, obtained in a trial of the OX40 agonist ivuxolimab. These receptors all come from an adult with an advanced solid tumor such as melanoma, head and neck, liver or kidney cancer.

V usage is TRBV5-1 and J usage is TRBJ2-7; maybe TRBD1 (6 bases). The CDR3 is made up of 15 amino acids. Per germline, CDR1 SGHRS and CDR2 YFSETQ. V was trimmed by 0 bases and J by 1 base, leaving 11 bases between them. CDR3 in amino acids: CASSLGIGGSYEQYF. The CDR3 bases are TGCGCCAGCAGCTTGGGCATAGGGGGATCCTACGAGCAGTACTTC.

This chain uses TRBV19 with TRBJ1-1, with D unresolved. The CDR3 contains 13 residues. Per germline, CDR1 LNHDA and CDR2 SQIVND (reference sequence). Between the trimmed V and J ends, which lost 1 base and 1 base, there was a span of 4 bases. The CDR3 reads CASSIGPNTEAFF. The DNA of the CDR3 is TGTGCCAGTAGTATAGGACCGAACACTGAAGCTTTCTTT.

The chain carries TRBV15 and TRBJ2-3, with D possibly TRBD1 on 6 matching bases. The CDR3 covers 16 residues. CDR1 is LNHNV and CDR2 is YYDKDF in the germline V gene (reference sequence). V lost 4 bases and J 6 bases, leaving 20 bases between the germline ends. CDR3 DNA: TGTGCCACCAGCAATCGTCCGGGACAAGTAGGGGATACGCAGTATTTT. Protein sequence: CATSNRPGQVGDTQYF.

This chain uses TRBV7-5 with TRBJ2-7; the table's D gene call, TRBD2, was not cross checked with the DNA. TRBV7-5 is a pseudogene. CDR3 length: 17 amino acids. The chain's CDR3 is CARSLGRWVGSSYEQYF. CDR3 sequence (DNA): TGTGCCAGAAGCTTAGGCCGGTGGGTAGGGAGCTCCTACGAGCAGTACTTC.

The chain joins TRBV11-2 to TRBJ2-5, with a possible D match to TRBD2 (6 bases). The CDR3 runs to 14 residues. V dropped 5 bases and J dropped 11 bases, with 21 bases sitting between them. The germline CDR1 and CDR2 sequences are SGHAT and FQNNGV. In nucleotides, the CDR3 is TGTGCCAGCAGCCCAGAGGCCCAATCCCGGGAGCAGTACTTC. Its translation is CASSPEAQSREQYF.

The CDR3 here is CAWSDWGKAFF. Here the CDR3 DNA reads TGTGCCTGGAGTGACTGGGGTAAAGCTTTCTTT. The chain combines TRBV30 with TRBJ1-1; no reliable D call. The V gene lost 1 base and the J gene lost 9 bases, with 9 bases spanning the gap. Germline CDR1 GTSNPN, CDR2 SVGIG (reference sequence). The CDR3 totals 11 residues.

The V gene is TRBV28, the J gene TRBJ1-5; the D gene is possibly TRBD1 (6 bases). V was pared by 2 bases and J by 1 base, with 15 bases between. Germline CDR1 is MDHEN and CDR2 is SYDVKM. The CDR3 extends over 17 amino acids. In DNA, the CDR3 is TGTGCCAGCAGTTTACCCTTAGGGGGGGAGAGCAATCAGCCCCAGCATTTT. Protein product: CASSLPLGGESNQPQHF.

The chain links TRBV6-6 to TRBJ2-3; 11 nucleotides agree with TRBD2. CDR3 length: 16 residues. Germline loops: CDR1 MNHNY, CDR2 SVGAGI (reference sequence). Trimming took 4 bases from V and 0 from J; bases not matched to a gene: 3. CDR3 in DNA: TGTGCCAGCAGTTCCCGACTAGCGGGGAGCACAGATACGCAGTATTTT. Its protein is CASSSRLAGSTDTQYF.

V gene TRBV14 combines with J gene TRBJ2-1; D is unclear. The CDR3 is 16 residues long. With 7 bases removed from V and 0 bases from J, the gap between germline ends came to 16 bases. Germline lookup yields CDR1 SGHDN and CDR2 FVKESK. This CDR3 reads CASTPGLIRSYNEQFF. CDR3 sequence (DNA): TGTGCCAGCACCCCGGGTCTTATCCGCTCCTACAATGAGCAGTTCTTC. The whole variable domain, filled in from reference TRBV14 and TRBJ2-1, reads EAGVTQFPSHSVIEKGQTVTLRCDPISGHDNLYWYRRVMGKEIKFLLHFVKESKQDESGMPNNRFLAERTGGTYSTLKVQPAELEDSGVYFCASTPGLIRSYNEQFFGPGTRLTVL.

The chain links TRBV5-6 to TRBJ1-2, with D unresolved. CDR1 SGHDT and CDR2 YYEEEE come from the germline V gene. The CDR3 has 11 residues. V lost 4 bases, J lost 4 bases, and 5 bases lay in between. The CDR3, as DNA: TGTGCCAGCAGCCACCGCTATGGCTACACCTTC. Protein: CASSHRYGYTF.

This chain connects TRBV9 to TRBJ1-2; D is ambiguous. The CDR3 has 16 residues. V lost 0 bases to trimming and J lost 1 base, with 13 bases between them. From germline, CDR1 is SGDLS and CDR2 YYNGEE. The chain's CDR3 is CASSVADHDLNYGYTF. The DNA of the CDR3 is TGTGCCAGCAGCGTAGCCGACCACGACCTTAACTATGGCTACACCTTC.

A few counts support this clone. The V gene is TRBV7-8, the J gene TRBJ2-5; 9 positions agree with TRBD2. Looked up from germline, CDR1 is SGHVS and CDR2 is FQNEAQ. V lost 7 bases, J lost 2 bases, and 14 bases stayed unmatched. The CDR3 has 17 residues. This chain's CDR3 is CASIERLAGGLQETQYF. CDR3 coding DNA: TGTGCCAGCATCGAACGCCTTGCGGGGGGGCTGCAAGAGACCCAGTACTTC.

V and J are TRBV7-3 and TRBJ2-7, with D uncertain. The ends were cut back, 5 bases at V and 0 bases at J, with 14 bases in the middle. Germline V gene lookup returns CDR1 SGHTA and CDR2 FQGTGA. The CDR3 loop spans 15 amino acids. Here the CDR3 reads CASSHDPAPSYEQYF. In DNA form, the CDR3 reads TGTGCCAGCAGCCACGACCCGGCCCCCTCCTACGAGCAGTACTTC.

In this sample, this clone turned up once. The chain employs TRBV9 and TRBJ2-3; no clear D gene. The germline V and J ends were trimmed by 0 bases and 6 bases, with 5 bases remaining between them. The CDR3 runs to 12 residues. Germline V CDR1 and CDR2: SGDLS, YYNGEE. CDR3 sequence reads: CASSVVMDTQYF. In DNA form, the CDR3 reads TGTGCCAGCAGCGTAGTAATGGATACGCAGTATTTT.

CDR3: CASGLEGLGTEAFF. The DNA for the CDR3 is TGTGCTAGTGGTTTGGAGGGGCTGGGAACTGAAGCTTTCTTT. The J gene is TRBJ1-1, the V gene TRBV12-5; D is perhaps TRBD1 (5 bases). With 1 base removed from V and 5 bases from J, the gap between germline ends came to 11 bases. Germline V gives CDR1 LGHNT, CDR2 FRNRAP. The CDR3 is 14 residues long.

The J gene is TRBJ2-7, the V gene TRBV27, with a possible D match to TRBD1 (6 bases). The germline V and J ends were trimmed by 2 bases and 6 bases, with 14 bases remaining between them. Germline V gene data show CDR1 as MNHEY and CDR2 as SMNVEV (reference sequence). The CDR3 runs 14 residues. CDR3 nucleotide sequence: TGTGCCAGCAGTTTAAAAGGGGGTTCATTCGAGCAGTACTTC. It encodes CASSLKGGSFEQYF.

The V call is TRBV30, the J call TRBJ1-6, with unresolved D. Germline lookup yields CDR1 GTSNPN and CDR2 SVGIG (reference sequence). V was cut by 2 bases and J by 10 bases, with 12 bases left in between. This CDR3 has 13 amino acids. The CDR3 here is CAWSSLDPSPLHF. DNA for the CDR3: TGTGCCTGGAGTTCCCTGGACCCATCACCCCTCCACTTT.

Only one count was recorded for this clone. The genes are TRBV14 and TRBJ2-4; 8 positions match TRBD2. The CDR3 has 15 amino acids. Germline values: CDR1 SGHDN, CDR2 FVKESK. V lost 2 bases to trimming and J lost 6 bases; unmatched junction nucleotides: 6. CDR3 nucleotides: TGTGCCAGCAGCCAATCAGCGGGAGAAAGAAACATTCAGTACTTC. This encodes CASSQSAGERNIQYF. Based on the CDR3 plus reference TRBV14 and TRBJ2-4, the full variable domain is EAGVTQFPSHSVIEKGQTVTLRCDPISGHDNLYWYRRVMGKEIKFLLHFVKESKQDESGMPNNRFLAERTGGTYSTLKVQPAELEDSGVYFCASSQSAGERNIQYFGAGTRLSVL.

The chain is built from TRBV30 and TRBJ2-1, with TRBD2 matching over 14 bases. With 3 bases clipped from V and 7 bases from J, the junction kept 5 bases outside the gene matches. The CDR3 consists of 15 residues. Germline CDR1 is GTSNPN and CDR2 is SVGIG (reference sequence). CDR3 amino acids: CAWRGLAGVGNEQFF. The CDR3, as DNA: TGTGCCTGGAGGGGACTAGCGGGAGTTGGGAATGAGCAGTTCTTC.

This chain uses TRBV5-1 with TRBJ1-2; TRBD1 aligns across 8 bases. This CDR3 spans 15 amino acids. Germline V CDR1 and CDR2: SGHRS, YFSETQ. Trimming at V came to 3 bases and at J to 5 bases, leaving 9 bases not matched to a gene. CDR3 amino acids: CASSSTGDGFYGYTF. CDR3 in DNA: TGCGCCAGCAGCTCGACAGGGGACGGGTTTTATGGCTACACCTTC. The variable domain in full, completed from reference TRBV5-1 and TRBJ1-2, reads KAGVTQTPRYLIKTRGQQVTLSCSPISGHRSVSWYQQTPGQGLQFLFEYFSETQRNKGNFPGRFSGRQFSNSRSEMNVSTLELGDSALYLCASSSTGDGFYGYTFGSGTRLTVV.

The chain combines TRBV2 with TRBJ2-4; TRBD2 matches at 14 bases. CDR3 length: 19 residues. V trimming: 6 bases; J trimming: 0 bases; junction bases outside the gene matches: 10. Germline V gene lookup returns CDR1 SNHLY and CDR2 FYNNEI. CDR3 nucleotide sequence: TGTGCCAGCAGCTCTAGGGGGACTAGCGGGGGCCTAGCCAAAAACATTCAGTACTTC. As protein: CASSSRGTSGGLAKNIQYF.

The CDR3 loop reads CASSFSSRGLSSYEQYF. CDR3 DNA sequence: TGTGCCAGCAGCTTTTCAAGCAGGGGCCTAAGCTCCTACGAGCAGTACTTC. The chain carries TRBV11-2 and TRBJ2-7, with a tentative D call TRBD1 (6 bases). V shed 3 bases and J shed 0 bases, with 18 bases lying between them. Germline CDR1 and CDR2: SGHAT and FQNNGV. The CDR3 length is 17 residues.

The CDR3 region is CASSLGQGAQPQHF. In nucleotides, the CDR3 is TGCGCCAGCAGCTTGGGGCAGGGAGCTCAGCCCCAGCATTTT. The rearrangement links TRBV5-1 to TRBJ1-5; weak D call: TRBD1 (5 bases). CDR1 is SGHRS and CDR2 is YFSETQ in the germline V gene. CDR3 length: 14 residues. The V and J ends lost 0 bases and 6 bases respectively, with 10 bases between them.

V usage is TRBV18 and J usage is TRBJ2-7, with 8 bases aligning to TRBD1. V shed 3 bases, J shed 2 bases, and the junction held 3 bases outside the gene matches. From germline, CDR1 is KGHSH and CDR2 LQKENI. This CDR3 comprises 14 residues. CDR3 in DNA: TGTGCCAGCTCACCCTCGGGACAGGCCTACGAGCAGTACTTC. It yields the protein CASSPSGQAYEQYF.

In this sample, this clone turned up once. This sequence joins TRBV5-8 and TRBJ1-1; tentative D call: TRBD1 (5 bases). The CDR3 covers 15 residues. V gave up 4 bases and J gave up 2 bases, with 15 bases separating them. Germline lookup yields CDR1 SGHTS and CDR2 YDEGEE. CDR3 sequence: CASSQDPGQNTEAFF. In nucleotides, the CDR3 is TGTGCCAGCAGCCAAGATCCAGGGCAAAACACTGAAGCTTTCTTT.

The chain joins TRBV9 to TRBJ2-1; D is possibly TRBD2 (6 bases). V lost 0 bases and J lost 6, with 10 bases in between. The germline V gene has CDR1 SGDLS and CDR2 YYNGEE. The CDR3 covers 14 residues. The CDR3 loop is CASSVAWRVNEQFF. In DNA, the CDR3 is TGTGCCAGCAGCGTAGCATGGAGGGTCAATGAGCAGTTCTTC.

This clone ranks as medium-sized. This chain joins TRBV2 and TRBJ2-1; possible D gene TRBD1, 6 bases. Germline V gene sequence: CDR1 SNHLY, CDR2 FYNNEI. V was shortened by 7 bases and J by 10 bases, with 17 bases between the two germline ends. The CDR3 runs 13 residues. CDR3 DNA sequence: TGTGCCAGCACCGGACAGATCGTGGGGGAGCAGTTCTTC. As protein: CASTGQIVGEQFF.

The V call is TRBV2, the J call TRBJ1-2; D unclear. Trimming cost V 3 bases and J 4 bases, with 12 bases left between them. This CDR3 comprises 14 residues. Germline CDR1 and CDR2: SNHLY and FYNNEI. The CDR3 nucleotides read TGTGCCAGCAGTGATAACGGGTCAGTCTATGGCTACACCTTC. Translated: CASSDNGSVYGYTF.

This chain joins TRBV7-9 and TRBJ1-2, with a possible D match to TRBD1 (6 bases). The ends were cut back, 5 bases at V and 8 bases at J, with 18 bases in the middle. The CDR3 has 14 amino acids. The germline V gene has CDR1 SEHNR and CDR2 FQNEAQ (reference sequence). CDR3 in DNA: TGTGCCAGCAGCCAAATCGGACAGCCCGGAGGCTACACCTTC. This gives the protein CASSQIGQPGGYTF.

The V call is TRBV21-1, the J call TRBJ1-4. TRBV21-1 is tagged as a pseudogene. The CDR3 is 13 residues long. The DNA of the CDR3 is TGTGCCAGCAGCTTGGGGGAGGGGGAAAAACTGTTTTTT. This sequence encodes CASSLGEGEKLFF.